This TCR beta chain was sequenced in a study of T cell changes during pregnancy in multiple sclerosis. This clone occurred a few times. Other DNA sequences from this sample encode an identical CDR3 as well. TCRdb's copy holds only in-frame clones and misses some; the assay was immunoSEQ multiplex PCR. The sample holds fewer than 140,000 clones, 91% seen once. V gave up 0 bases and J gave up 2 bases, with 5 bases separating them. CDR1 and CDR2 (germline): GTSNPN, SVGIG (reference sequence). The CDR3 spans 13 residues. The starting material was peripheral blood, obtained before pregnancy. The source is a female donor with multiple sclerosis, enrolled in a pregnancy study. The chain joins TRBV30 to TRBJ1-5; no firm D call. The CDR3 spells CAWSVGGNQPQHF. The DNA of the CDR3 is TGTGCCTGGAGTGTAGGAGGCAATCAGCCCCAGCATTTT.